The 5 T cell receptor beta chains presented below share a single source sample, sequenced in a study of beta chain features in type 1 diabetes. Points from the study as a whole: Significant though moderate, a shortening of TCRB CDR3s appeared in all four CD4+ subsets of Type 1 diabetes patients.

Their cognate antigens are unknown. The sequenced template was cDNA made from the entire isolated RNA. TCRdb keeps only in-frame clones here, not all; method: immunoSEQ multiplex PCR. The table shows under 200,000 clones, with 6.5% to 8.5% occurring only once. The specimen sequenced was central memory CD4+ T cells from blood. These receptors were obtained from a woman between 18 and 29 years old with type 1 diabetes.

CDR3 loop: CASSLGGLDEQFF. The DNA of the CDR3 is TGTGCCAGCAGCTTAGGCGGGCTGGATGAGCAGTTCTTC. The chain has TRBV11-2 and TRBJ2-1; weak D call: TRBD2 (5 bases). Germline assignment: CDR1 SGHAT and CDR2 FQNNGV. This CDR3 spans 13 amino acids. Trimming removed 1 base from V and 8 bases from J, with 9 bases in between.

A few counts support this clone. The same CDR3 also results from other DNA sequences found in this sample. In DNA form, the CDR3 reads TGTGCCAGCAGCTTAAGCCGGGGTAATGAGCAGTTCTTC. This codes for CASSLSRGNEQFF. The V and J genes are TRBV7-2 and TRBJ2-1; D is perhaps TRBD2 (5 bases). Germline values: CDR1 SGHTA, CDR2 FQGNSA. V was cut by 2 bases and J by 7 bases, with 9 bases left in between. The CDR3 has 13 amino acids. The full variable domain, completed using reference TRBV7-2 and TRBJ2-1, is GAGVSQSPSNKVTEKGKDVELRCDPISGHTALYWYRQSLGQGLEFLIYFQGNSAPDKSGLPSDRFSAERTGGSVSTLTIQRTQQEDSAVYLCASSLSRGNEQFFGPGTRLTVL.

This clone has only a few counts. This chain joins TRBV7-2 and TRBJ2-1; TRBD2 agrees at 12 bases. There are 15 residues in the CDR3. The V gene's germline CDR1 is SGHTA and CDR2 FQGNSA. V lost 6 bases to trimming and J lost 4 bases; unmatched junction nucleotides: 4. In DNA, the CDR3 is TGTGCCAGCAGGGCCGGGACTAGCGGGTACAATGAGCAGTTCTTC. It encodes CASRAGTSGYNEQFF.

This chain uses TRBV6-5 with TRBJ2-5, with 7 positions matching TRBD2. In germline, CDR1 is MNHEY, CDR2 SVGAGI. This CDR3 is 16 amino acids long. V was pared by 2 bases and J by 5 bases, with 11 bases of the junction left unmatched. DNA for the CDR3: TGTGCCAGCAGTTACGGCGGCGGGGGTTTGGGGGAGACCCAGTACTTC. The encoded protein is CASSYGGGGLGETQYF.

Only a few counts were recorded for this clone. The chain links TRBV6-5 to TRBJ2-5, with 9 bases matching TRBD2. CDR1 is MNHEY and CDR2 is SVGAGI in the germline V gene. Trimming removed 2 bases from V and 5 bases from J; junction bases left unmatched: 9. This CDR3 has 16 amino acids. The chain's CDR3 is CASSYAAGGPWETQYF. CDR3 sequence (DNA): TGTGCCAGCAGTTACGCGGCGGGGGGGCCATGGGAGACCCAGTACTTC.